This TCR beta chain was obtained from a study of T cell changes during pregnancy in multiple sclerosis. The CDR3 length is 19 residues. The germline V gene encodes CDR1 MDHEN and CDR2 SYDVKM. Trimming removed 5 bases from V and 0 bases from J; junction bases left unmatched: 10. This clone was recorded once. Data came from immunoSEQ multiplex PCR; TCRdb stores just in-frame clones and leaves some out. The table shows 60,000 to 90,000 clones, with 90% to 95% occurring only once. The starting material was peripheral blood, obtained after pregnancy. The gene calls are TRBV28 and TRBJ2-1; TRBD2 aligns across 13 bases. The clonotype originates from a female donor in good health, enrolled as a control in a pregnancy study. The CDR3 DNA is TGTGCCAGCAGTACTTTACCGGGACTAGCGGGGTTCTCCTACAATGAGCAGTTCTTC. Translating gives CASSTLPGLAGFSYNEQFF.